This T cell receptor (beta chain) was observed in a study of cytomegalovirus exposure and HLA in healthy donors. Study-wide results and limits: Reports state that TCR beta sequences accurately predicted most subjects' HLA-A and HLA-B alleles.

Looked up from germline, CDR1 is SGDLS and CDR2 is YYNGEE. V shed 2 bases, J shed 8 bases, and the junction held 8 bases outside the gene matches. This CDR3 has 15 residues. In regard to this clone: What it binds is not known. Other DNA sequences in this specimen translate into the identical CDR3.

With 60 Vbeta and 13 Jbeta primers, the PCR was carried out. Method: immunoSEQ multiplex PCR; TCRdb's copy keeps in-frame clones and lacks some. The sample contains about 120,000 clones, 70% to 80% of which appear only once. The TCR comes from a man younger than 40 in good health and CMV-seropositive. The chain is built from TRBV9 and TRBJ2-5, with 11 positions matching TRBD2. The sequencing sample was made of PBMCs. The CDR3 sequence: CASSVSGGAFETQYF. The CDR3 DNA follows: TGTGCCAGCAGCGTTAGCGGGGGGGCATTTGAAACCCAGTACTTC.